This paragraph covers one T cell receptor (beta chain) sequence. Terminally differentiated effector memory CD45RA+ cells were excluded by CCR7 positive selection of CD45RO-negative cells. The donors, healthy adults who were HIV-negative, had experienced no recent acute infections or vaccinations. From germline, CDR1 is MNHEY and CDR2 SMNVEV (reference sequence). V lost 3 bases, J lost 5 bases, and 4 bases stayed unmatched. CDR3 size: 15 residues. These data belong to a study of shared clonotypes between healthy human individuals. Study context: Three CD4 naive, three CD4 memory, two CD8 naive and one CD8 memory plate were used per donor.

The run depth of the assay was deep. Here immunoSEQ multiplex PCR was the method, and the copy in TCRdb shows in-frame clones only, minus some. The sample yields about 590,000 clones, around 95% seen once. The V call is TRBV27, the J call TRBJ2-7; 13 nucleotides agree with TRBD2. Source material: naive CD8+ T cells sorted from blood. The sequence was obtained from a woman between 25 and 40 years old in good health. The CDR3 bases are TGTGCCAGCAGTTTGGGACTAGCGGGAATCGACGAGCAGTACTTC. Its protein is CASSLGLAGIDEQYF.